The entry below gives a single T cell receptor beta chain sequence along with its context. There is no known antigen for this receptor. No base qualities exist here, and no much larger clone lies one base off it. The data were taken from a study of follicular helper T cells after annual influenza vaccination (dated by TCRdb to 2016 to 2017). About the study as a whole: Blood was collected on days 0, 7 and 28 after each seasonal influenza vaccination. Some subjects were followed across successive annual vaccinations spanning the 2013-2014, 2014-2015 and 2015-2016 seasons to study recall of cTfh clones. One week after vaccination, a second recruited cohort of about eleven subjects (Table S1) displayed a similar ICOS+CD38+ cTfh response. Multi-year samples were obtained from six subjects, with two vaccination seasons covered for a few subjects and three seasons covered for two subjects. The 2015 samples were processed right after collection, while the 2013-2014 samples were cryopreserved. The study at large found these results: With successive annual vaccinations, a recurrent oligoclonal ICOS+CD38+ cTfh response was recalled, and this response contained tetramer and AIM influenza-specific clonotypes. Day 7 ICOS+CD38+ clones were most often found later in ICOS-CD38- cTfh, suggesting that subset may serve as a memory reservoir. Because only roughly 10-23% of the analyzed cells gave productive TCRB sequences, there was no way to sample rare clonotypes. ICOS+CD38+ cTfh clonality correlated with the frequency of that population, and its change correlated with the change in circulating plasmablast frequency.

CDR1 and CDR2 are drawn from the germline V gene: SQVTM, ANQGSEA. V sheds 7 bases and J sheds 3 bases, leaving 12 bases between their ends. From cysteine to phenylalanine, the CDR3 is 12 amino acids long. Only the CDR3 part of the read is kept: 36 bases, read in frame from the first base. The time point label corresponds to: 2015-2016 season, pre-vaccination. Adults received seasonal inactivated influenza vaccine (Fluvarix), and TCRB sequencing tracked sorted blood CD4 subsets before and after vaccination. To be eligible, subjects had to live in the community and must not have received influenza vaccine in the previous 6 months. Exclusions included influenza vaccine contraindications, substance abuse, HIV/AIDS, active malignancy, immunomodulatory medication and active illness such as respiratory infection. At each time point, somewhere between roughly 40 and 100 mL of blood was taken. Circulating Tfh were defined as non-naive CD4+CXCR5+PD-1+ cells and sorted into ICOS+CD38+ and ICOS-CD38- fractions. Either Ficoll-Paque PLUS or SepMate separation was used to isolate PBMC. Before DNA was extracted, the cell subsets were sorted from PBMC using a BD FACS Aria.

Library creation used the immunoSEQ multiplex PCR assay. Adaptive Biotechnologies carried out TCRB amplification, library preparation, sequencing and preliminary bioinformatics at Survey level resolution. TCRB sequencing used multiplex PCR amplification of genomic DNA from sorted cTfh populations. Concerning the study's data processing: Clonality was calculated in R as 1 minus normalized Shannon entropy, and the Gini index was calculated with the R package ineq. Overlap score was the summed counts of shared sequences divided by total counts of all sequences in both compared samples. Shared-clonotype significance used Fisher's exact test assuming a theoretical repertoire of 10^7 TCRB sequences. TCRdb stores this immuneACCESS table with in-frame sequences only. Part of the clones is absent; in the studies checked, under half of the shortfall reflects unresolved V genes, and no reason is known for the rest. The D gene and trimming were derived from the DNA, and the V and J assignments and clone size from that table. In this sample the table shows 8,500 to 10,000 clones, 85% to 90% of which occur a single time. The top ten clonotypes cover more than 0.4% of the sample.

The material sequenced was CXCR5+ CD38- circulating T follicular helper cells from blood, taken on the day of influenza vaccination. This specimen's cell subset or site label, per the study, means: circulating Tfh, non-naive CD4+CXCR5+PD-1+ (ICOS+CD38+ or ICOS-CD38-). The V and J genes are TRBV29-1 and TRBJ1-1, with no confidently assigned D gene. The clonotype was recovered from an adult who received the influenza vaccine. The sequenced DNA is TGCAGCGGCTCTCCCCTCTACACTGAAGCTTTCTTT. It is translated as CSGSPLYTEAFF.